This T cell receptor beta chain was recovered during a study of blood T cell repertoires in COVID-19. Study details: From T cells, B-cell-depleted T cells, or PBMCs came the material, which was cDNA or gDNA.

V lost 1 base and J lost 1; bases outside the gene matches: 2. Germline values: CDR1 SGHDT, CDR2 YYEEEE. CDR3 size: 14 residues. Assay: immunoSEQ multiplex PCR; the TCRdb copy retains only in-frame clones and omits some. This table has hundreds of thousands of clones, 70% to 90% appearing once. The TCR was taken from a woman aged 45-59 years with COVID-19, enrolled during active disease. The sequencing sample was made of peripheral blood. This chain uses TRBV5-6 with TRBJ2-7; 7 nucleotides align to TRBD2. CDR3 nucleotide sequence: TGTGCCAGCAGCTTGATGGGGGGGTCCTACGAGCAGTACTTC. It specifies CASSLMGGSYEQYF.